The rows below give T cell receptor beta chains drawn from one sample of a study of cytomegalovirus exposure and HLA in healthy donors. Data came from immunoSEQ multiplex PCR; TCRdb stores just in-frame clones and leaves some out. The data contain about 100,000 clones, 60% to 80% of them seen just once; the ten biggest clones take up 19%. Input material: PBMCs. The receptors come from an older woman in good health and CMV-seropositive. The CDR3 runs from the conserved cysteine through the conserved F or W. The order of the fields is V gene, J gene, D gene, clone size, CDR3 protein, CDR3 DNA. A D gene is named only where the DNA matches it firmly. The size entry is marked missing in some rows and otherwise reads once, few, many or a size class.

TRBV7-2	TRBJ1-2	TRBD1	NA	CASSAQGVYGYTF	TGTGCCAGCAGCGCACAGGGGGTCTATGGCTACACCTTC
TRBV13	TRBJ2-7	NA	NA	CASSLGQGRREQYF	TGTGCCAGCAGCTTAGGACAGGGTCGACGCGAGCAGTACTTC
TRBV7-2	TRBJ1-2	NA	NA	CASSLTSGPGGYTF	TGTGCCAGCAGCTTGACCAGCGGTCCTGGTGGCTACACCTTC
TRBV7-6	TRBJ2-7	TRBD1	NA	CASSIGGRGRYEQYF	TGTGCCAGCTCGATAGGGGGCAGGGGGCGCTATGAGCAGTACTTC
TRBV29-1	TRBJ2-1	NA	NA	CSVLFGAHSSPQFF	TGCAGCGTTCTTTTCGGTGCCCACTCAAGCCCTCAGTTCTTC
TRBV19	TRBJ1-2	TRBD1	NA	CATSSAGQGNYGYTF	TGTGCCACCTCCTCGGCGGGACAGGGGAACTATGGCTACACCTTC
TRBV20-1	TRBJ2-1	TRBD1	NA	CSAQTGPEQFF	TGCAGTGCGCAGACAGGGCCTGAGCAGTTCTTC
TRBV7-2	TRBJ2-1	TRBD2	NA	CASSLAPGTSRIHEQFF	TGTGCCAGCAGCTTAGCACCCGGGACTAGTAGGATCCATGAGCAGTTCTTC
TRBV5-1	TRBJ2-7	NA	once	CASSHTGSYSSYEQYF	TGCGCCAGCAGCCATACAGGGTCTTATAGCTCCTACGAGCAGTACTTC
TRBV28	TRBJ2-7	NA	NA	CASSLGQLNEQYF	TGTGCCAGCAGTCTCGGACAGCTAAACGAGCAGTACTTC
TRBV6-5	TRBJ2-1	NA	few	CASSYSARGSYNEQFF	TGTGCCAGCAGTTACTCTGCGCGGGGCTCCTACAATGAGCAGTTCTTC
TRBV16	TRBJ2-5	NA	NA	CASSPIRQQETQYF	TGTGCCAGCAGCCCCATTAGACAACAAGAGACCCAGTACTTC
TRBV9	TRBJ2-5	NA	NA	CASSVALGAGRGETQYF	TGTGCCAGCAGCGTAGCCCTGGGGGCGGGTAGAGGTGAGACCCAGTACTTC
TRBV27	TRBJ1-1	NA	NA	CASQADREGGAFF	TGTGCCAGCCAAGCGGACCGGGAGGGTGGAGCTTTCTTT